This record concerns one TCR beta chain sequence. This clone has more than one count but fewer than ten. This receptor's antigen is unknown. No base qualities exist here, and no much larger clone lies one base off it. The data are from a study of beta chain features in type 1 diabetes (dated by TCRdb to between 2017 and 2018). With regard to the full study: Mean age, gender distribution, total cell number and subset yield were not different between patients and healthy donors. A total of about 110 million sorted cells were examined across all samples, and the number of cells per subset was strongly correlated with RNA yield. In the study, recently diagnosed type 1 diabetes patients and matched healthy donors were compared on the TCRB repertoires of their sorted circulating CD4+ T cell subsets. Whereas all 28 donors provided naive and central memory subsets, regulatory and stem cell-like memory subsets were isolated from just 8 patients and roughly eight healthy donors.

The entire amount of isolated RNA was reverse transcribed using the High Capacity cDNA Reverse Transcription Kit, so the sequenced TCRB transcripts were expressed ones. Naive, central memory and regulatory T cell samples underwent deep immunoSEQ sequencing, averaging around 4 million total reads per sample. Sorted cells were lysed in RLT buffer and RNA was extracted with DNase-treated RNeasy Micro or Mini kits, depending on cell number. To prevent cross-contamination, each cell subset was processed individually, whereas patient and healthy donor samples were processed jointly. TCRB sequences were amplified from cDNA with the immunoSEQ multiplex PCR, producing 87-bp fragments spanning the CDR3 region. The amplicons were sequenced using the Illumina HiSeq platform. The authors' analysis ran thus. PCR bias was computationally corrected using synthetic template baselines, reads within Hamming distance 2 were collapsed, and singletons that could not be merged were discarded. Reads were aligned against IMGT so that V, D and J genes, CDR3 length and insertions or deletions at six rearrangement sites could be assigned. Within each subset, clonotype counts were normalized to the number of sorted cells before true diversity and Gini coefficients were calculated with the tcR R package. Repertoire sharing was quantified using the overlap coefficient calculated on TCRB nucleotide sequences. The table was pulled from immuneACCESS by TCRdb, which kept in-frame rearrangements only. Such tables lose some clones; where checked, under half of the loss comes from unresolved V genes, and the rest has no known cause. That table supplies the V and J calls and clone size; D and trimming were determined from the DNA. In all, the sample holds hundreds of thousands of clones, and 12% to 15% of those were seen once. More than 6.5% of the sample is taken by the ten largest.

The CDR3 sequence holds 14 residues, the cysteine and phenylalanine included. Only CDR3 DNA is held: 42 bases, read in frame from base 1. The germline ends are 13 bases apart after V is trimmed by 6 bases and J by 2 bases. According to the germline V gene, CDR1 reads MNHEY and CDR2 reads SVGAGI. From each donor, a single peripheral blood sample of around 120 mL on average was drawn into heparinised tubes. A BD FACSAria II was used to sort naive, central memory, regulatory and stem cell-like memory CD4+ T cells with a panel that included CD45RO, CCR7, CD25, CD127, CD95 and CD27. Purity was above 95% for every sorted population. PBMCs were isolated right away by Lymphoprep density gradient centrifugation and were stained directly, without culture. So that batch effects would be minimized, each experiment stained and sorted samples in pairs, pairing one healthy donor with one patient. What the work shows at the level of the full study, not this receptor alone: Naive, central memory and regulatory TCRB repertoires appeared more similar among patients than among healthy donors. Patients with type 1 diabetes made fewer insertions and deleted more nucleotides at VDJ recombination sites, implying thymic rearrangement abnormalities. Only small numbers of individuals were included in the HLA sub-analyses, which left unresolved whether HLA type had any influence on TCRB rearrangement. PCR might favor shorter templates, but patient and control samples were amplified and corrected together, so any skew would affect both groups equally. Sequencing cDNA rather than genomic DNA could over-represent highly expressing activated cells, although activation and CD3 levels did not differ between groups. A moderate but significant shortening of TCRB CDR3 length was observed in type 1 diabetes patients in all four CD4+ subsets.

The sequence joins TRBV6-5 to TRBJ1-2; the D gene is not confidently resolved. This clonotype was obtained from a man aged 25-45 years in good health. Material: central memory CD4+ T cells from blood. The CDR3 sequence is CASSPTRANYGYTF. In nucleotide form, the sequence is TGTGCCAGCAGCCCCACGAGGGCGAACTATGGCTACACCTTC.